Sequencing of this T cell receptor beta chain was carried out in a study of T-cell reconstitution after alpha-beta-depleted transplantation in children. Many counts were recorded for this clonotype. Library preparation (for TCRbeta) was performed with unique molecular identifiers. TCRdb passed the PCR reads through MiXCR, listing each CDR3 protein once. The sample has hundreds of thousands of distinct CDR3 sequences, roughly 11% seen once. The CDR3 spans 14 residues. Germline-derived CDR1 and CDR2 are SGHRS and YFSETQ. Trimming shortened V by 4 bases and J by 1 base, and 11 bases separated the two germline ends.

The TCR sequence derives from a male patient between 2 and 9 years old who had a stem cell transplant for chronic granulomatous disease, so the T cells may come from the graft donor. This chain uses TRBV5-1 with TRBJ2-5, with D perhaps matching TRBD1 (6 bases). The sample in question was peripheral blood, obtained 180 days after TCRalphabeta/CD19-depleted stem cell transplant. This CDR3 is CASSTGTSQETQYF. The CDR3 DNA reads TGCGCCAGCAGCACCGGGACAAGCCAAGAGACCCAGTACTTC.